The 12 T cell receptor beta chains in this list originate from one sample, sequenced in a study of T cells after yellow fever vaccination. In TCRdb, the 5' RACE reads were re-called with MiXCR into one record per CDR3 protein. The sample has under 600,000 distinct CDR3 sequences, 20% to 25% seen once. The source was PBMCs, collected approximately 22 days after the first yellow fever vaccination. All receptors derive from a man younger than 35 who received the YFV17D yellow fever vaccine.

This clonotype has only a few counts. The chain carries TRBV4-1 and TRBJ2-7; possible D gene TRBD1, 5 bases. Germline CDR1 is MGHRA and CDR2 is YSYEKL. Trimming cost V 0 bases and J 3 bases, with 12 bases left between them. The CDR3 covers 15 residues. The CDR3 DNA reads TGCGCCAGCAGCCAAGAACCACAGGTTAACTACGAGCAGTACTTC. Its translation: CASSQEPQVNYEQYF.

This clonotype was found a few times. This chain joins TRBV4-1 and TRBJ2-2, with no clear D. This CDR3 has 16 amino acids. V was cut by 1 base and J by 3 bases, with 12 bases left in between. Germline lookup yields CDR1 MGHRA and CDR2 YSYEKL. The CDR3 bases are TGCGCCAGCAGCCAAGGGAGCCTTGGGCACACCGGGGAGCTGTTTTTT. This sequence encodes CASSQGSLGHTGELFF.

This chain joins TRBV4-3 and TRBJ2-4, with D possibly being TRBD1 (5 bases). V was pared by 0 bases and J by 1 base, with 16 bases between. The germline gives CDR1 LGHNA, CDR2 YSLEER. The CDR3 runs 18 residues. The CDR3 region is CASSQEGRDIWAKNIQYF. The CDR3 bases are TGCGCCAGCAGCCAAGAGGGCAGGGATATTTGGGCCAAAAACATTCAGTACTTC.

The sample holds a few counts of this clonotype. V gene TRBV5-1 combines with J gene TRBJ2-7, with 7 nucleotides matching TRBD2. The CDR3 length is 15 residues. The germline V gene has CDR1 SGHRS and CDR2 YFSETQ. The trim removed 8 bases at V and 4 bases at J, leaving 15 bases unmatched. CDR3 sequence reads: CARRHAYMGGYEQYF. CDR3 nucleotide sequence: TGCGCCAGGAGACATGCCTACATGGGGGGGTACGAGCAGTACTTC.

This chain connects TRBV11-2 to TRBJ2-4, with 8 bases identical to TRBD2. The CDR3 is 16 amino acids. The germline gives CDR1 SGHAT, CDR2 FQNNGV. The J segment lost 2 bases and the V segment lost 5 bases, leaving 8 bases of the junction unmatched. CDR3 sequence: CASSPLAGWSKNIQYF. Here the CDR3 DNA reads TGTGCCAGCAGCCCCTTAGCGGGGTGGTCCAAAAACATTCAGTACTTC.

This chain joins TRBV13 and TRBJ2-3; TRBD2 matches 9 bases. The CDR3 has 14 residues. Germline-derived CDR1 and CDR2 are PRHDT and FYEKMQ (reference sequence). The V gene end was trimmed by 6 bases and the J gene end by 4 bases; junction bases not matched to a gene: 5. The CDR3 nucleotides read TGTGCCAGCAGGCGTGCGGGGGGGGCAGATACGCAGTATTTT. Translation gives CASRRAGGADTQYF.

This clonotype was detected only a few times. The chain employs TRBV5-1 and TRBJ1-3; weak D call: TRBD1 (6 bases). CDR1 SGHRS and CDR2 YFSETQ come from the germline V gene. V shed 4 bases and J shed 0 bases, with 14 bases lying between them. The CDR3 has 16 amino acids. The CDR3 reads CASSRTPTGSGNTIYF. CDR3 DNA: TGCGCCAGCAGCCGCACCCCGACAGGCTCTGGAAACACCATATATTTT. The full variable domain, with the rest looked up from reference TRBV5-1 and TRBJ1-3, is KAGVTQTPRYLIKTRGQQVTLSCSPISGHRSVSWYQQTPGQGLQFLFEYFSETQRNKGNFPGRFSGRQFSNSRSEMNVSTLELGDSALYLCASSRTPTGSGNTIYFGEGSWLTVV.

J is TRBJ2-5 and V is TRBV7-3; 9 bases fit TRBD2. This CDR3 has 14 amino acids. Germline V gene lookup returns CDR1 SGHTA and CDR2 FQGTGA. V dropped 6 bases and J dropped 5; count of bases not matched to a gene: 7. The CDR3 is CASSYSGGVETQYF. The CDR3 DNA reads TGTGCCAGCAGTTATAGCGGGGGCGTGGAGACCCAGTACTTC. The full variable domain, its missing parts supplied by reference TRBV7-3 and TRBJ2-5, is GAGVSQTPSNKVTEKGKYVELRCDPISGHTALYWYRQSLGQGPEFLIYFQGTGAADDSGLPNDRFFAVRPEGSVSTLKIQRTERGDSAVYLCASSYSGGVETQYFGPGTRLLVL.

The chain employs TRBV5-1 and TRBJ1-6, with D unresolved. CDR1 and CDR2 (germline): SGHRS, YFSETQ. This CDR3 is 15 amino acids long. V was clipped by 5 bases and J by 2 bases, with 11 bases between them. The CDR3 spells CASRPGRTYNSPLHF. The CDR3 DNA sequence: TGCGCCAGCAGACCCGGGAGGACCTATAATTCACCCCTCCACTTT.

The chain uses TRBV5-1 and TRBJ2-2, with a possible D match to TRBD1 (6 bases). There are 16 residues in the CDR3. Deletions cut 1 base from V and 0 bases from J, with 10 bases between. From germline, CDR1 is SGHRS and CDR2 YFSETQ. CDR3 loop: CASSLLRTANTGELFF. For the CDR3, the DNA is TGCGCCAGCAGCTTGCTTCGGACAGCGAACACCGGGGAGCTGTTTTTT.

This clonotype was counted only a few times. The gene calls are TRBV7-2 and TRBJ2-5; D unresolved. V lost 0 bases and J 4 bases, leaving 12 bases between the germline ends. The CDR3 contains 15 residues. The germline V gene encodes CDR1 SGHTA and CDR2 FQGNSA. This CDR3 reads CASSLADRPPETQYF. The CDR3 bases are TGTGCCAGCAGCTTAGCAGACCGCCCCCCAGAGACCCAGTACTTC.

The table lists this clonotype with a few counts. The chain uses TRBV7-9 and TRBJ2-1; 8 nucleotides agree with TRBD2. The CDR3 is made up of 15 amino acids. CDR1 is SEHNR and CDR2 is FQNEAQ in the germline V gene (reference sequence). After removal of 5 bases from V and 6 bases from J, the junction contained 9 bases not matched to a gene. CDR3 nucleotide sequence: TGTGCCAGCAGCGAAGCGGGGGTGACTTCCAATGAGCAGTTCTTC. It yields the protein CASSEAGVTSNEQFF.